The 15 T cell receptor beta chains in this list originate from one sample, sequenced in a study of naive and memory T cell subsets. TCR cDNA received a 3' ligated oligonucleotide that carried a UMI. The SP2 primer and nested alpha and beta constant region primers amplified ligated cDNA in four rounds. MiXCR was run by TCRdb on the 5' RACE reads, yielding one entry per CDR3 protein. Here the sample spans roughly 62,000 distinct CDR3 sequences, 7% to 8.5% being singletons. The receptors here all came from a male donor in good health.

This clonotype showed up many times. The chain uses TRBV4-1 and TRBJ2-3, with 14 bases that match TRBD2. The CDR3 has 18 amino acids. After removal of 0 bases from V and 11 bases from J, the junction contained 13 bases not matched to a gene. Germline loops: CDR1 MGHRA, CDR2 YSYEKL. DNA for the CDR3: TGCGCCAGCAGCCAAGATTATGGGACTAGCGGGAGAAACGAAAAGCAGTATTTT. This gives the protein CASSQDYGTSGRNEKQYF.

This clonotype was counted many times. The rearrangement links TRBV27 to TRBJ2-1, with D unclear. The V end was cut by 5 bases, the J end by 4 bases, with 3 bases between. This CDR3 is built from 11 residues. Germline V lookup: CDR1 MNHEY, CDR2 SMNVEV (reference sequence). The CDR3 spells CASSTYNEQFF. For the CDR3, the DNA is TGTGCCAGCAGTACTTACAATGAGCAGTTCTTC.

The V call is TRBV15, the J call TRBJ2-7; D not resolved. The CDR3 loop spans 14 amino acids. V was trimmed by 0 bases and J by 0 bases, leaving 6 bases between them. Germline CDR1 LNHNV, CDR2 YYDKDF (reference sequence). Here the CDR3 reads CATSRDHSSYEQYF. Here the CDR3 DNA reads TGTGCCACCAGCAGAGACCATAGCTCCTACGAGCAGTACTTC.

This clonotype was observed a few times. V and J are TRBV27 and TRBJ2-7, with TRBD2 as a possible D gene (6 bases). V was clipped by 5 bases and J by 0 bases, with 17 bases between them. The CDR3 sequence is 16 residues long. The V gene's germline CDR1 is MNHEY and CDR2 SMNVEV (reference sequence). The CDR3 coding sequence is TGTGCCAGCAGTGACACGCGGGAATTCAGCTCCTACGAGCAGTACTTC. Translating gives CASSDTREFSSYEQYF.

This clonotype has a count of ten or more. The V call is TRBV5-1, the J call TRBJ2-2; TRBD2 agrees at 8 bases. Germline CDR1 is SGHRS and CDR2 is YFSETQ. J was trimmed by 1 base and V by 2 bases; bases with no gene match: 1. This CDR3 has 15 amino acids. DNA of the CDR3: TGCGCCAGCAGCTTAGCGGGGGTGAACACCGGGGAGCTGTTTTTT. Translating gives CASSLAGVNTGELFF.

This clonotype came up many times. The chain has TRBV5-1 and TRBJ1-2; D not certain. The CDR3 consists of 14 residues. Per the germline V gene, CDR1 is SGHRS and CDR2 is YFSETQ. Between the trimmed V and J ends, which lost 0 bases and 4 bases, there was a span of 10 bases. The DNA for the CDR3 is TGCGCCAGCAGCTTGGTGCCCTCTGCCTATGGCTACACCTTC. Translation: CASSLVPSAYGYTF.

This clonotype has ten or more counts. CDR3 DNA: TGTGCCAGCAGTTTAACTAGACTAGCGGCGAACACCGGGGAGCTGTTTTTT. Protein product: CASSLTRLAANTGELFF. J is TRBJ2-2 and V is TRBV12-3 or TRBV12-4; 9 bases are a match to TRBD2. The V and J ends lost 2 bases and 0 bases, in that order; junction bases with no gene match: 4. This CDR3 contains 17 residues.

The chain carries TRBV29-1 and TRBJ2-1; D is ambiguous. V gave up 6 bases and J gave up 5 bases, with 20 bases separating them. The CDR3 loop spans 15 amino acids. The V gene's germline CDR1 is SQVTM and CDR2 ANQGSEA. CDR3 nucleotides: TGCAGCGTCCACGGACCCACTGGAAGCCACAATGAGCAGTTCTTC. Its protein is CSVHGPTGSHNEQFF.

V and J are TRBV2 and TRBJ2-2; D possibly uses TRBD1 or TRBD2 (5 bases each). The CDR3 length is 14 residues. Trimming left V 6 bases short and J 4 bases short, with 12 bases between. CDR1 and CDR2 from the germline V gene are SNHLY and FYNNEI. The CDR3 sequence: CASRRDGLTGELFF. Written as DNA, the CDR3 is TGTGCCAGCAGGAGGGACGGCCTCACCGGGGAGCTGTTTTTT. Filled out from reference TRBV2 and TRBJ2-2, the complete variable domain reads EPEVTQTPSHQVTQMGQEVILRCVPISNHLYFYWYRQILGQKVEFLVSFYNNEISEKSEIFDDQFSVERPDGSNFTLKIRSTKLEDSAMYFCASRRDGLTGELFFGEGSRLTVL.

This clonotype was seen a handful of times. The J gene is TRBJ2-1, the V gene TRBV13; D assignment may be TRBD1 or TRBD2 (5 bases each). V gave up 3 bases and J gave up 4 bases, with 13 bases separating them. This CDR3 comprises 15 residues. Germline assignment: CDR1 PRHDT and CDR2 FYEKMQ (reference sequence). CDR3: CASSFRDGVYNEQFF. The CDR3 coding sequence is TGTGCCAGCAGCTTCCGGGACGGAGTATACAATGAGCAGTTCTTC. Full variable domain (remainder filled in from reference TRBV13 and TRBJ2-1): AAGVIQSPRHLIKEKRETATLKCYPIPRHDTVYWYQQGPGQDPQFLISFYEKMQSDKGSIPDRFSAQQFSDYHSELNMSSLELGDSALYFCASSFRDGVYNEQFFGPGTRLTVL.

The CDR3 DNA reads TGTGCCAGTAGTATAGGGCAGGGATTCTACAATGAGCAGTTCTTC. This sequence encodes CASSIGQGFYNEQFF. The chain is built from TRBV19 and TRBJ2-1; a weak D match, TRBD1 (5 bases). This CDR3 has 15 amino acids. The V and J ends lost 1 base and 3 bases respectively, with 10 bases between them. Germline V lookup: CDR1 LNHDA, CDR2 SQIVND (reference sequence).

Many counts were recorded for this clonotype. The chain combines TRBV12-3 or TRBV12-4 with TRBJ1-4; perhaps TRBD1 as D (5 bases). The CDR3 runs to 15 residues. V lost 4 bases and J lost 5, with 14 bases in between. The chain's CDR3 is CASSSPGRSNEKLFF. The CDR3 DNA reads as TGTGCCAGCAGTTCGCCGGGACGTTCGAATGAAAAACTGTTTTTT.

For this clonotype: The junction does not match germline at one end; this may be a read error. The V call is TRBV12-3 or TRBV12-4, the J call TRBJ1-5; 7 bases align to TRBD1. The CDR3 is made up of 15 amino acids. CDR3 coding DNA: TGTGCCAGCAGGAGAACAGGGGATAGCTATCAGCCCCAGCATTTT. Its protein is CASRRTGDSYQPQHF.

As for this clonotype: This sequence may be a read error, since a much larger clone differs from it by one base. The chain employs TRBV12-3 or TRBV12-4 and TRBJ1-5, with a possible D match to TRBD1 (6 bases). The CDR3 sequence is 14 residues long. The CDR3 region is CTSRSQGLLQPQHF. CDR3 nucleotides: TGTACCAGCAGATCACAGGGATTACTTCAGCCCCAGCATTTT.

This clonotype was recorded many times. The chain couples TRBV30 to TRBJ2-5; 8 bases are shared with TRBD1. This CDR3 is 13 amino acids long. After removal of 1 base from V and 5 bases from J, the junction contained 3 bases not matched to a gene. Germline V CDR1 and CDR2: GTSNPN, SVGIG (reference sequence). The CDR3 reads CAWSGRTGETQYF. CDR3 in DNA: TGTGCCTGGAGTGGACGGACAGGGGAGACCCAGTACTTC. The full variable domain, completed using reference TRBV30 and TRBJ2-5, is SQTIHQWPATLVQPVGSPLSLECTVEGTSNPNLYWYRQAAGRGLQLLFYSVGIGQISSEVPQNLSASRPQDRQFILSSKKLLLSDSGFYLCAWSGRTGETQYFGPGTRLLVL.